The 25 T cell receptor beta chains below all came from one sample that was sequenced in a study of early T cells in non-severe SARS-CoV-2 infection. TCRdb re-called the 5' RACE reads through MiXCR, storing one row per CDR3 protein. The data hold fewer than 100,000 distinct CDR3 sequences, with around 14% observed a single time. Sequenced material: whole blood. The receptors here all came from an adult who was a healthcare worker with PCR-confirmed SARS-CoV-2 infection or an uninfected control (not recorded which).

This clonotype was counted ten times or more. The chain uses TRBV7-7 and TRBJ2-1; D is perhaps TRBD1 (6 bases). Trimming shortened V by 5 bases and J by 5 bases, and 19 bases separated the two germline ends. Germline CDR1 is SSHAT and CDR2 is FNYEAQ (reference sequence). The CDR3 has 16 amino acids. CDR3 in DNA: TGTGCCAGCAGCCTTACCACAGGGAAGAACCACAATGAGCAGTTCTTC. It specifies CASSLTTGKNHNEQFF.

The gene calls are TRBV2 and TRBJ2-2, with TRBD2 matching over 7 bases. V lost 10 bases and J lost 6; bases outside the gene matches: 8. The CDR3 contains 13 residues. Germline V lookup: CDR1 SNHLY, CDR2 FYNNEI. Here the CDR3 DNA reads TGTGCCACCAACTACGCGGGGGCCGGGGAGCTGTTTTTT. Translated, it gives CATNYAGAGELFF. The full variable domain, completed using reference TRBV2 and TRBJ2-2, is EPEVTQTPSHQVTQMGQEVILRCVPISNHLYFYWYRQILGQKVEFLVSFYNNEISEKSEIFDDQFSVERPDGSNFTLKIRSTKLEDSAMYFCATNYAGAGELFFGEGSRLTVL.

V usage is TRBV7-6 and J usage is TRBJ2-2, with 7 bases lining up with TRBD1. Trimming cost V 4 bases and J 1 base; bases outside gene matches: 3. CDR1 and CDR2 from the germline V gene are SGHVS and FNYEAQ. The CDR3 is 15 amino acids. The CDR3, as DNA: TGTGCCAGCAGCTCTCAGGGGGTGAACACCGGGGAGCTGTTTTTT. It translates to CASSSQGVNTGELFF.

This clonotype was recorded at least ten times. The V call is TRBV5-1, the J call TRBJ1-1, with D unclear. This CDR3 has 13 residues. CDR1 SGHRS and CDR2 YFSETQ come from the germline V gene. V was clipped by 4 bases and J by 5 bases, with 12 bases between them. The CDR3 is CASSREDGTEAFF. The CDR3 bases are TGCGCCAGCAGCCGGGAGGATGGGACTGAAGCTTTCTTT.

The table lists this clonotype with many counts. The gene calls are TRBV9 and TRBJ2-1; TRBD1 matches 7 bases. The CDR3 sequence is 15 residues long. Losses at the gene ends were 0 bases for V and 3 bases for J; bases not matched to a gene: 3. Germline values: CDR1 SGDLS, CDR2 YYNGEE. The CDR3 region has the DNA TGTGCCAGCAGCGTAGGGGCAGGGGGCTACAATGAGCAGTTCTTC. The encoded protein is CASSVGAGGYNEQFF.

A few counts support this clonotype. The chain uses TRBV5-1 and TRBJ2-3; 7 bases line up with TRBD1. The V segment lost 0 bases and the J segment 6 bases; nucleotides outside the gene matches: 4. The CDR3 has 14 residues. Germline V gene lookup returns CDR1 SGHRS and CDR2 YFSETQ. CDR3 nucleotide sequence: TGCGCCAGCAGCTTGGGACAGGGTCCGGATACGCAGTATTTT. Translation: CASSLGQGPDTQYF.

This clonotype was observed at least ten times. The V gene is TRBV11-2, the J gene TRBJ2-1; tentatively, D is TRBD2 (7 bases). The CDR3 covers 15 residues. Trimming pared 5 bases from V and 7 bases from J, leaving 18 bases between. Germline CDR1 and CDR2: SGHAT and FQNNGV. CDR3 residues: CASSPRAGRGNEQFF. CDR3 coding DNA: TGTGCCAGCAGCCCAAGGGCGGGGAGGGGGAATGAGCAGTTCTTC.

The chain links TRBV5-1 to TRBJ1-1; D is possibly TRBD1 (6 bases). Germline CDR1 is SGHRS and CDR2 is YFSETQ. Trimming took off 4 bases at V and 1 base at J, with 8 bases between the two ends. The CDR3 has 13 residues. The CDR3 DNA reads TGCGCCAGCAGCGCGGACAGGAACACTGAAGCTTTCTTT. Translation gives CASSADRNTEAFF.

At least ten counts were recorded for this clonotype. The chain links TRBV5-1 to TRBJ1-1; D not certain. With 0 bases removed from V and 8 bases from J, the gap between germline ends came to 11 bases. Germline CDR1 and CDR2: SGHRS and YFSETQ. This CDR3 contains 13 residues. Written as DNA, the CDR3 is TGCGCCAGCAGCTTGGCCAGTAGATCAGAAGCTTTCTTT. As protein: CASSLASRSEAFF.

This clonotype was found a few times. V and J are TRBV10-3 and TRBJ2-3; perhaps TRBD1 as D (5 bases). This CDR3 is built from 15 residues. With 10 bases removed from V and 6 bases from J, the gap between germline ends came to 23 bases. Germline CDR1 and CDR2: ENHRY and SYGVKD. The CDR3 sequence is CATGDQGRASDTQYF. In DNA, the CDR3 is TGTGCCACCGGAGACCAGGGCCGGGCATCGGATACGCAGTATTTT.

A note on this clonotype: This may stem from a read error, because a much larger clone lies one nucleotide away. The genes are TRBV18 and TRBJ1-1; D gene unclear. The germline V gene encodes CDR1 KGHSH and CDR2 LQKENI. The CDR3 extends over 16 amino acids. The CDR3 DNA is TGTGCCAGCTCACCCTGGGCGATGAGTCCGAACACTGTAGCTTTCTTT. Protein sequence: CASSPWAMSPNTVAFF.

This clonotype was seen at least ten times. The chain links TRBV28 to TRBJ2-7; 7 nucleotides line up with TRBD1. The CDR3 has 16 amino acids. The germline V gene encodes CDR1 MDHEN and CDR2 SYDVKM. V shed 4 bases and J 0 bases; nucleotides not matched to a gene: 9. The CDR3 spells CASSSGTAINSYEQYF. The DNA of the CDR3 is TGTGCCAGCAGTTCCGGGACAGCCATCAACTCCTACGAGCAGTACTTC.

This chain uses TRBV19 with TRBJ1-2; D not certain. With 8 bases removed from V and 8 bases from J, the gap between germline ends came to 9 bases. The germline V gene encodes CDR1 LNHDA and CDR2 SQIVND (reference sequence). This CDR3 has 10 amino acids. The CDR3 coding sequence is TGTGCCAGTTGGGAGTCCGGCTACACCTTC. It specifies CASWESGYTF.

This clonotype was found many times. J is TRBJ1-2 and V is TRBV7-8; 9 bases agree with TRBD1. Looked up from germline, CDR1 is SGHVS and CDR2 is FQNEAQ. The J segment lost 6 bases and the V segment lost 0 bases, leaving 8 bases of the junction unmatched. The CDR3 covers 16 residues. The CDR3 nucleotides are TGTGCCAGCAGCTTAGCCCCGGGACAGGGATCGGATGGCTACACCTTC. It specifies CASSLAPGQGSDGYTF.

V is TRBV6-5 and J is TRBJ2-3; 9 positions agree with TRBD2. This CDR3 region has 15 residues. Germline loops: CDR1 MNHEY, CDR2 SVGAGI. Trimming took 5 bases from V and 2 from J; bases not matched to a gene: 5. The CDR3 here is CASSRSSGATDTQYF. CDR3 in DNA: TGTGCCAGCAGTCGTTCTAGCGGGGCCACAGATACGCAGTATTTT.

The CDR3 sequence is CASRYRGGTEAFF. The DNA for the CDR3 is TGTGCCAGCCGATACAGGGGTGGCACTGAAGCTTTCTTT. The J gene is TRBJ1-1, the V gene TRBV7-2; 7 bases are shared with TRBD1. CDR1 SGHTA and CDR2 FQGNSA come from the germline V gene. After removal of 8 bases from V and 4 bases from J, the junction contained 7 bases not matched to a gene. The CDR3 length is 13 residues. The variable domain in full, completed from reference TRBV7-2 and TRBJ1-1, reads GAGVSQSPSNKVTEKGKDVELRCDPISGHTALYWYRQSLGQGLEFLIYFQGNSAPDKSGLPSDRFSAERTGGSVSTLTIQRTQQEDSAVYLCASRYRGGTEAFFGQGTRLTVV.

This clonotype was counted ten times or more. The chain carries TRBV6-1 and TRBJ1-1, with D possibly TRBD1 on 6 matching bases. Germline CDR1 and CDR2: MNHNS and SASEGT. The CDR3 totals 14 residues. Between the trimmed V and J ends, which lost 6 bases and 5 bases, there was a span of 16 bases. CDR3 in DNA: TGTGCCAGCAGGACGACAGGATTTGGGACTGAAGCTTTCTTT. The encoded protein is CASRTTGFGTEAFF.

This clonotype turned up a few times. The V and J genes are TRBV5-1 and TRBJ2-2, with D maybe TRBD2 (5 bases). The ends were cut back, 1 base at V and 4 bases at J, with 8 bases in the middle. The CDR3 spans 14 residues. CDR1 is SGHRS and CDR2 is YFSETQ in the germline V gene. The CDR3 region is CASSLLTSTGELFF. Here the CDR3 DNA reads TGCGCCAGCAGCTTGCTTACTAGCACCGGGGAGCTGTTTTTT.

The chain couples TRBV6-2 or TRBV6-3 to TRBJ2-1; 8 nucleotides line up with TRBD1. Trimming removed 4 bases from V and 2 bases from J; junction bases left unmatched: 4. The CDR3 sequence is 15 residues long. Germline loops: CDR1 MNHEY, CDR2 SVGEGT. The CDR3 is CASSSRGLTYNEQFF. As DNA, the CDR3 is TGTGCCAGCAGTTCCAGGGGGCTTACCTACAATGAGCAGTTCTTC.

The chain links TRBV20-1 to TRBJ2-1; D gene ambiguous. The germline CDR1 and CDR2 sequences are DFQATT and SNEGSKA (reference sequence). This CDR3 region has 13 residues. V lost 0 bases and J lost 4, with 7 bases in between. Written as DNA, the CDR3 is TGCAGTGCTAGAGATGACACTTACAATGAGCAGTTCTTC. Amino acids: CSARDDTYNEQFF.

This clonotype was observed many times. The chain couples TRBV14 to TRBJ2-3, with TRBD2 identical over 11 bases. The trim removed 2 bases at V and 7 bases at J, leaving 8 bases unmatched. The CDR3 totals 16 residues. CDR1 and CDR2 (germline): SGHDN, FVKESK. DNA for the CDR3: TGTGCCAGCAGCCAAATAGCGGGGGGGCCTCTAAATACGCAGTATTTT. It is translated as CASSQIAGGPLNTQYF.

This clonotype was seen ten or more times. This sequence joins TRBV20-1 and TRBJ2-5, with 7 bases lining up with TRBD1. Germline V lookup: CDR1 DFQATT, CDR2 SNEGSKA (reference sequence). The CDR3 spans 14 residues. Unmatched junction bases numbered 11, after V lost 8 bases and J lost 2 bases. CDR3 bases: TGCAGTCTAAAGTCCCGGGACAGTCAAGAGACCCAGTACTTC. Amino acid sequence: CSLKSRDSQETQYF.

This clonotype was picked up many times. The V gene is TRBV5-5, the J gene TRBJ2-7; TRBD1 or TRBD2 may be the D gene (5 bases each). Germline lookup yields CDR1 SGHKS and CDR2 YYEKEE (reference sequence). CDR3 length: 16 amino acids. Trimming shortened V by 1 base and J by 3 bases, and 17 bases separated the two germline ends. The CDR3 here is CASSLRSVREFYEQYF. CDR3 coding DNA: TGTGCCAGCAGCTTGAGGTCGGTCAGGGAGTTCTACGAGCAGTACTTC.

This clonotype occurred many times. The rearrangement uses TRBV29-1 and TRBJ2-7, with D possibly being TRBD2 (6 bases). Germline CDR1 and CDR2: SQVTM and ANQGSEA. V was shortened by 0 bases and J by 6 bases, with 12 bases between the two germline ends. The CDR3 loop spans 13 amino acids. The CDR3 DNA is TGCAGCGTTGAAGATGTCCCCGGGGGCGAGCAGTACTTC. Translation: CSVEDVPGGEQYF.

This clonotype was counted ten times or more. This chain uses TRBV2 with TRBJ2-1; D might be TRBD1 or TRBD2, each matching 5 bases. Per the germline V gene, CDR1 is SNHLY and CDR2 is FYNNEI. CDR3 length: 13 residues. V was cut by 6 bases and J by 11 bases, with 17 bases left in between. This CDR3 reads CASSQIMPGQQFF. As DNA, the CDR3 is TGTGCCAGCAGCCAAATCATGCCGGGACAGCAGTTCTTC.